These 5 T cell receptor beta chains came from one sample sequenced in a study of PD-1 blockade in classical Hodgkin lymphoma. Stated time point: cycle 4 day 1 (C4D1), after 6 weeks of nivolumab. No patient escaped relapse after autologous stem cell transplantation, and brentuximab vedotin exposure varied. Sequenced by immunoSEQ multiplex PCR; TCRdb stores in-frame clones only, minus some. The table lists under 45,000 clones, around two thirds of them singletons. The material sequenced was peripheral blood mononuclear cells (PBMCs), taken before the fourth cycle of nivolumab. The receptors were gathered from a human donor with classical Hodgkin lymphoma.

The chain uses TRBV10-3 and TRBJ1-1; D gene ambiguous. Germline CDR1 is ENHRY and CDR2 is SYGVKD. The CDR3 totals 12 residues. V lost 7 bases to trimming and J lost 7 bases, with 13 bases between them. CDR3 protein: CAIIRDVGEAFF. In nucleotides, the CDR3 is TGTGCCATCATTAGGGATGTGGGTGAAGCTTTCTTT.

This chain uses TRBV6-5 with TRBJ1-1, with D maybe TRBD1 (6 bases). CDR3 size: 13 residues. V was trimmed by 5 bases and J by 8 bases, leaving 15 bases between them. Per germline, CDR1 MNHEY and CDR2 SVGAGI. The CDR3 nucleotides are TGTGCCAGCAGTGGGTTAGGGGGTGGGGAAGCTTTCTTT. Its translation is CASSGLGGGEAFF.

The genes are TRBV25-1 and TRBJ1-5; D may be TRBD1 (6 bases). V shed 3 bases and J shed 2 bases, with 14 bases lying between them. There are 16 residues in the CDR3. Germline CDR1 is MGHDK and CDR2 is SYGVNS. The CDR3 here is CASSDPSGGGNQPQHF. For the CDR3, the DNA is TGTGCCAGCAGTGACCCGTCCGGGGGCGGCAATCAGCCCCAGCATTTT.

The chain combines TRBV18 with TRBJ1-3, with 7 positions matching TRBD1. Germline CDR1 reads KGHSH; CDR2 reads LQKENI. The length of the CDR3 is 17 residues. The junction had 6 bases not matched to a gene; V was cut back by 1 base and J by 0 bases. This CDR3 reads CASSPRQGLDSGNTIYF. The CDR3 DNA is TGTGCCAGCTCACCACGACAGGGCTTGGACTCTGGAAACACCATATATTTT.

The J gene is TRBJ1-1, the V gene TRBV7-2; perhaps TRBD1 as D (5 bases). V lost 0 bases and J 0 bases, leaving 14 bases between the germline ends. The CDR3 runs to 17 residues. Germline CDR1 is SGHTA and CDR2 is FQGNSA. CDR3 coding DNA: TGTGCCAGCAGCTTAGCCCTCCGGGGCGAGGTGAACACTGAAGCTTTCTTT. Amino acid sequence: CASSLALRGEVNTEAFF.